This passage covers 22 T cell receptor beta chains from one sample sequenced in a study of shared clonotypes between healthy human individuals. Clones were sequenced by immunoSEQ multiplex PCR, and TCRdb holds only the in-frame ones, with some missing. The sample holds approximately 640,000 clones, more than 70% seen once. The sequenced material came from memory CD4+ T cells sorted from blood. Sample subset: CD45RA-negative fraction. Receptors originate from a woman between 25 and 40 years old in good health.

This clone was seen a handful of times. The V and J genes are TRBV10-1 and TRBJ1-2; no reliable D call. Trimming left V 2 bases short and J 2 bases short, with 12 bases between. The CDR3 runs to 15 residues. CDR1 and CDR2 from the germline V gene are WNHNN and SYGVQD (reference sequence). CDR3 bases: TGCGCCAGCAGTGAGACCCCGGACGGCAACTATGGCTACACCTTC. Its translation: CASSETPDGNYGYTF.

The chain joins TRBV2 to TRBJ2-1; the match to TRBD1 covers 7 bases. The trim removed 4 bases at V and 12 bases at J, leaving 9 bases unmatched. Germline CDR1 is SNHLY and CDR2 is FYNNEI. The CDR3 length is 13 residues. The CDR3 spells CASSATGALGQFF. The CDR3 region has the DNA TGTGCCAGCAGTGCTACAGGGGCCCTCGGGCAGTTCTTC.

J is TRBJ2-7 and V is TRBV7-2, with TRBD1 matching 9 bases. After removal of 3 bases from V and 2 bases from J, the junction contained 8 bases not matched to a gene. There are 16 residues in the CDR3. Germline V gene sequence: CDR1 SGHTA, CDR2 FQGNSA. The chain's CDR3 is CASSLGRGQGAYEQYF. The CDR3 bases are TGTGCCAGCAGCTTGGGTCGGGGACAGGGTGCCTACGAGCAGTACTTC.

CDR3 residues: CAWQSGQVDTEAFF. CDR3 sequence (DNA): TGTGCCTGGCAATCGGGACAGGTGGACACTGAAGCTTTCTTT. The V call is TRBV30, the J call TRBJ1-1, with 8 positions matching TRBD1. The junction had 8 bases not matched to a gene; V was cut back by 5 bases and J by 3 bases. This CDR3 has 14 amino acids. Germline V gene sequence: CDR1 GTSNPN, CDR2 SVGIG (reference sequence).

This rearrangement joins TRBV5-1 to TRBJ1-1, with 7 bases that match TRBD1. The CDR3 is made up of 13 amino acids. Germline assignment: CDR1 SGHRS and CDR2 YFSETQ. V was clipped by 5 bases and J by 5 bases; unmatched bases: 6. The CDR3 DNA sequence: TGCGCCAGCAGAATCACAGGGGATACTGAAGCTTTCTTT. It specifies CASRITGDTEAFF.

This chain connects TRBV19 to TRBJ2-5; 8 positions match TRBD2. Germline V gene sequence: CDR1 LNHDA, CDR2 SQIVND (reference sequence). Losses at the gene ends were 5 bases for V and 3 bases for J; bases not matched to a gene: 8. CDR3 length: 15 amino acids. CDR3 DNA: TGTGCCAGTAGTTCCGGACTAGCTGGGAAAGAGACCCAGTACTTC. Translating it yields CASSSGLAGKETQYF.

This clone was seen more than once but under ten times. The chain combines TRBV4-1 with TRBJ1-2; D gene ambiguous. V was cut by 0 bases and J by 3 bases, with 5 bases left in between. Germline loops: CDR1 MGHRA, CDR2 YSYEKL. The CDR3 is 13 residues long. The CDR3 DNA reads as TGCGCCAGCAGCCAAGAAAGGGACTATGGCTACACCTTC. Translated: CASSQERDYGYTF.

Here the CDR3 DNA reads TGTGCCAGCAGCTTTCTTGCGGGATCCACCGCCAATGAGCAGTTCTTC. Protein product: CASSFLAGSTANEQFF. The V call is TRBV5-5, the J call TRBJ2-1; maybe TRBD2 (6 bases). Germline CDR1 reads SGHKS; CDR2 reads YYEKEE (reference sequence). V was cut by 2 bases and J by 6 bases, with 18 bases left in between. The CDR3 spans 16 residues.

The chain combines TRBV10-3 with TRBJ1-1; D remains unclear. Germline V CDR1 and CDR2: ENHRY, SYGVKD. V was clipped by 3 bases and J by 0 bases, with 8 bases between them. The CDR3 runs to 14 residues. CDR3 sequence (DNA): TGTGCCATCAGTGAAGAGGACGTGAACACTGAAGCTTTCTTT. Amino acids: CAISEEDVNTEAFF.

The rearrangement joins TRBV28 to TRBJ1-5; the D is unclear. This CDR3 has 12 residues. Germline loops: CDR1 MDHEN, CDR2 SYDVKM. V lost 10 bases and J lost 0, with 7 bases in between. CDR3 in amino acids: CATRDSNQPQHF. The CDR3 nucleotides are TGTGCCACCCGGGATAGCAATCAGCCCCAGCATTTT.

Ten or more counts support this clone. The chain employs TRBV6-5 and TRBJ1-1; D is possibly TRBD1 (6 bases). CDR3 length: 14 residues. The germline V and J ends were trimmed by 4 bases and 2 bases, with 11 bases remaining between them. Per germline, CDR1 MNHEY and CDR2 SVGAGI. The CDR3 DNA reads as TGTGCCAGCAGTTCCCTGACAGGTAACACTGAAGCTTTCTTT. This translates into CASSSLTGNTEAFF.

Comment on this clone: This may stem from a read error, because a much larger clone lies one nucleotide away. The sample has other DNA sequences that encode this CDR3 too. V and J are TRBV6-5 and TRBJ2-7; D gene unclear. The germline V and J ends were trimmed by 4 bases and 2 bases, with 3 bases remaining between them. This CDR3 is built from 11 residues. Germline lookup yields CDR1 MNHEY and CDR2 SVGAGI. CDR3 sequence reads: CASSSAYEQYF. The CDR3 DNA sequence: TGTGCCAGCAGTTCTGCCTACGAGCAGTACTTC.

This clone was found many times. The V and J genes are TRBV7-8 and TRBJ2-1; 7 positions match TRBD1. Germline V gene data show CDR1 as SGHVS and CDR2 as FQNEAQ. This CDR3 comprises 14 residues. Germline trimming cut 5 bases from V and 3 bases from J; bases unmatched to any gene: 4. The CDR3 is CASSHRDSYNEQFF. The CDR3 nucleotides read TGTGCCAGCAGCCACCGGGACAGCTACAATGAGCAGTTCTTC.

The CDR3 DNA sequence: TGTGCCAGCAGCCAAGTTTCGGCGAGGAAAGGGGAAAAACTGTTTTTT. This translates into CASSQVSARKGEKLFF. The gene calls are TRBV14 and TRBJ1-4; D remains ambiguous. This CDR3 has 16 amino acids. Trimming shortened V by 1 base and J by 8 bases, and 17 bases separated the two germline ends. The germline CDR1 and CDR2 sequences are SGHDN and FVKESK. Complete variable domain (other parts from reference TRBV14 and TRBJ1-4): EAGVTQFPSHSVIEKGQTVTLRCDPISGHDNLYWYRRVMGKEIKFLLHFVKESKQDESGMPNNRFLAERTGGTYSTLKVQPAELEDSGVYFCASSQVSARKGEKLFFGSGTQLSVL.

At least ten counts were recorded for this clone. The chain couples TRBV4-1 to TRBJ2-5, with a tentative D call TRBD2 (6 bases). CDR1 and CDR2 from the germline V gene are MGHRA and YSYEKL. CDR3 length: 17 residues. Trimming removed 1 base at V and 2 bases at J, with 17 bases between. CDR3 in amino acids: CASSQGFLQGGQETQYF. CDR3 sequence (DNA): TGCGCCAGCAGCCAAGGGTTTCTTCAGGGAGGACAAGAGACCCAGTACTTC.

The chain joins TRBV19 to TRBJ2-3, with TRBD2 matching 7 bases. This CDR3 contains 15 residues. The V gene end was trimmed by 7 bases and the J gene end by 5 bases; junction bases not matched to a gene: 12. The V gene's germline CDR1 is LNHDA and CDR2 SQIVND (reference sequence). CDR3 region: CASNSPGRGRDTQYF. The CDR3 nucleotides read TGTGCCAGTAATTCCCCAGGGAGGGGCCGAGATACGCAGTATTTT.

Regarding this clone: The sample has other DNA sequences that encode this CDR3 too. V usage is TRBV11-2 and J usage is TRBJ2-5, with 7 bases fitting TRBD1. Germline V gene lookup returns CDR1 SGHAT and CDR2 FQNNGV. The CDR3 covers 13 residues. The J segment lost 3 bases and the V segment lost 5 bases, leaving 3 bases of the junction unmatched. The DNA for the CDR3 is TGTGCCAGCAGCCGGGACAGAAAAGAGACCCAGTACTTC. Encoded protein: CASSRDRKETQYF.

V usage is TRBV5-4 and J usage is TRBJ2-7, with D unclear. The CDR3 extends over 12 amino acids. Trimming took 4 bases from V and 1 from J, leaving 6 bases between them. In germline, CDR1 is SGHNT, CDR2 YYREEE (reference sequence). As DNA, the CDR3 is TGTGCCAGCAGCGCGTTTTCCTACGAGCAGTACTTC. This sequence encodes CASSAFSYEQYF.

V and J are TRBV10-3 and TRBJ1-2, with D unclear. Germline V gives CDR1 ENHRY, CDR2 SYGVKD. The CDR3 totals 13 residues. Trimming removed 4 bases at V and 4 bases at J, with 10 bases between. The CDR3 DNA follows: TGTGCCATCAGTGCGACTATAGGCTATGGCTACACCTTC. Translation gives CAISATIGYGYTF.

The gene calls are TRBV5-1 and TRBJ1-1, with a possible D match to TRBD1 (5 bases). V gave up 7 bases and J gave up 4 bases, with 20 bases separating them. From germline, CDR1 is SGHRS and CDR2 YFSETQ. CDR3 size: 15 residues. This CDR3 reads CASQDPSGRGTEAFF. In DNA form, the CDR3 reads TGCGCCAGCCAAGACCCCAGCGGTAGGGGCACTGAAGCTTTCTTT.

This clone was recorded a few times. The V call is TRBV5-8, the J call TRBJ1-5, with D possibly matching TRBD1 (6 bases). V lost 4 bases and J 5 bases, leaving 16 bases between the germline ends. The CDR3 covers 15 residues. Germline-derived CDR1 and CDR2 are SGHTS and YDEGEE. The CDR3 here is CASSGGQILDQPQHF. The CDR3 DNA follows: TGTGCCAGCAGCGGGGGGCAAATCCTCGATCAGCCCCAGCATTTT.

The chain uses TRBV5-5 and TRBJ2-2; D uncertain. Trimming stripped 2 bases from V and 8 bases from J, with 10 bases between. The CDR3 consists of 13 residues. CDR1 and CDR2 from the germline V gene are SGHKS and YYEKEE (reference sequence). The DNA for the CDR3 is TGTGCCAGCAGCTTTTTTGAGGCTGGGGAGCTGTTTTTT. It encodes CASSFFEAGELFF.